This is a list of T cell receptor beta chains from one sample in a study of tumor-infiltrating lymphocytes in primary liver carcinoma. One entry per CDR3 protein results from TCRdb running MiXCR on the multiplex PCR reads. The sample consists of 60,000 to 90,000 distinct CDR3 sequences, roughly three quarters of them appearing once. Specimen: liver tumor tissue from sampling region 4. The receptor set was obtained from a man in his forties or fifties with primary liver carcinoma and hepatitis B virus infection. Each CDR3 is given with its conserved first and last residue. Fields, in order: V gene, D gene, clone size, J gene, CDR3 DNA, CDR3 protein. A D gene is named only where the DNA matches it firmly. Clone size, where shown, is once, few, many, or a class for clones that have expanded.

V: TRBV7-2; D: .; size: .; J: TRBJ1-2; DNA: TGTGCCACCAGCTTCTTCGACATGGCCAGTGGCTACACCTTC; CDR3: CATSFFDMASGYTF
V: TRBV11-3; D: TRBD2; size: .; J: TRBJ2-1; DNA: TGTGCCAGCAGCTTATCAGGGATCAGCGGGAGAGTCGAGCAGTTCTTC; CDR3: CASSLSGISGRVEQFF
V: TRBV30; D: .; size: few; J: TRBJ2-6; DNA: TGTGCCTGGACGGACCCTGGGGCCAACGTCCTGACTTTC; CDR3: CAWTDPGANVLTF
V: TRBV6-5; D: TRBD2; size: many; J: TRBJ2-1; DNA: TGTGCCAGCAGTTACGGGCGGGAGTGGGTGTCCTACAATGAGCAGTTCTTC; CDR3: CASSYGREWVSYNEQFF
V: TRBV4-1; D: TRBD1; size: many; J: TRBJ2-7; DNA: TGCGCCAGCAGCCAAGGACCCGGGACAGGGTCCTACGAGCAGTACTTC; CDR3: CASSQGPGTGSYEQYF
V: TRBV4-1; D: .; size: once; J: TRBJ2-2; DNA: TGCGCCAGCAACCAAAACGGGAACACCAGGGAGCTGTTTTTT; CDR3: CASNQNGNTRELFF
V: TRBV4-1; D: TRBD1; size: once; J: TRBJ2-7; DNA: TGCGCCAGTAGCCAAGCTGGGACAGGCGAGCAGTACTTC; CDR3: CASSQAGTGEQYF
V: TRBV5-1; D: .; size: .; J: TRBJ2-3; DNA: TGCGCCAGCAGCTTGGCCGAGGTAGCAGCAGATACGCTGTATTTT; CDR3: CASSLAEVAADTLYF
V: TRBV6-5; D: .; size: once; J: TRBJ2-2; DNA: TGTGCCAGGAGTTACGCAGTGGACGGTACCGGGCAGCTGTTTTTT; CDR3: CARSYAVDGTGQLFF
V: TRBV7-9; D: TRBD1; size: many; J: TRBJ2-1; DNA: TGTGCCAGCAGCAGGCGGGACAGGGATTACAATGAGCAGTTCTTC; CDR3: CASSRRDRDYNEQFF
V: TRBV28; D: TRBD2; size: .; J: TRBJ2-6; DNA: TGTGCCAGCAGTTCCGGGACTAGCGGGCTTTCTCGGAGAGGGGCCAACGTCCTGACTTTC; CDR3: CASSSGTSGLSRRGANVLTF
V: TRBV5-5; D: TRBD1; size: .; J: TRBJ1-5; DNA: TGTACCAGCAGTCTTCTCCAGGGGGATCAGCCCCAGCATTTC; CDR3: CTSSLLQGDQPQHF
V: TRBV29-1; D: .; size: many; J: TRBJ1-4; DNA: TGCAGCGTTGAGGTGGGACAAAAACTGTTTTTT; CDR3: CSVEVGQKLFF
V: TRBV6-1; D: .; size: many; J: TRBJ2-6; DNA: TGTGCCAGCAGTGAAGCGGAGTTCTCTGGGGCCAACGTCCTGACTTTC; CDR3: CASSEAEFSGANVLTF
V: TRBV4-1; D: .; size: many; J: TRBJ2-7; DNA: TGCGCCAGCAGCCAAGATATGGCGGTTATCGAGCAGTACTTC; CDR3: CASSQDMAVIEQYF
V: TRBV5-1; D: TRBD2; size: many; J: TRBJ2-5; DNA: TGCGCCAGCAGCTTGGGACTAGCGGGAGGTTGGCAAGAGACCCAGTACTTC; CDR3: CASSLGLAGGWQETQYF
V: TRBV12-5; D: .; size: once; J: TRBJ2-7; DNA: TGTGCTAGTCCCCTGGGGTCCGGGCAGTACTTC; CDR3: CASPLGSGQYF
V: TRBV29-1; D: TRBD2; size: once; J: TRBJ2-5; DNA: TGCAGCGTAACGCCAGGGACTAGCGGGAATGGAGAGACCCAGTACTTC; CDR3: CSVTPGTSGNGETQYF
V: TRBV24-1; D: .; size: .; J: TRBJ2-3; DNA: TGTGCCACCAACCATCAGAGGACAGATACGCAGTATTTT; CDR3: CATNHQRTDTQYF
V: TRBV4-1; D: .; size: .; J: TRBJ2-2; DNA: TGCGCCAGCAGCCACTGGAGAGGGGTGAACGCCGGGGAGCTGTTTTTC; CDR3: CASSHWRGVNAGELFF
V: TRBV6-2/TRBV6-3; D: TRBD2; size: .; J: TRBJ2-1; DNA: TGTGCCATCGGGACTAGCGGCGCCTACAATGAGCACTTCTTC; CDR3: CAIGTSGAYNEHFF
V: TRBV29-1; D: .; size: .; J: TRBJ1-1; DNA: TGCAGCGTCACTACTGGTGAGTGCACTGAAGCTTTCTTT; CDR3: CSVTTGECTEAFF
V: TRBV5-6; D: .; size: many; J: TRBJ2-3; DNA: TGTGCCAGCAGCTTGGTGGCGACCTCATTCACAGATACGCAGTATTTT; CDR3: CASSLVATSFTDTQYF
V: TRBV10-1; D: .; size: .; J: TRBJ1-5; DNA: TGCGCCAACAGTGAGTGGGCGGGTCAGCCGCAGCATTTT; CDR3: CANSEWAGQPQHF
V: TRBV11-2; D: .; size: .; J: TRBJ2-7; DNA: TGTGCCAGCAGCCTATCGCTGGGAATATCCTACAAGCAGTACTTC; CDR3: CASSLSLGISYKQYF
V: TRBV12-2; D: .; size: .; J: TRBJ2-1; DNA: TGTGCAAGTCACTTAGAGACCCCCAACCGGTTCAATGAGCAGTTCTTC; CDR3: CASHLETPNRFNEQFF
V: TRBV11-2; D: .; size: .; J: TRBJ2-7; DNA: TGTACCGGCAGCCTCGGCGGGTCTCTACCCTACGAGCAGTACTTC; CDR3: CTGSLGGSLPYEQYF
V: TRBV6-5; D: .; size: .; J: TRBJ2-1; DNA: TGTGCCAGCAGTTACGGGCGTGAGCAGTTCTTC; CDR3: CASSYGREQFF
V: TRBV29-1; D: TRBD2; size: many; J: TRBJ2-5; DNA: TGCAGCGTTTGGGCGGCGGGAGTGGGCCAAGAGACCCAGTACTTC; CDR3: CSVWAAGVGQETQYF
V: TRBV11-2; D: .; size: .; J: TRBJ2-1; DNA: TGTGCCGGCGTACTGGGGGACCTCCGGGGACATGCGCAGTTCTTC; CDR3: CAGVLGDLRGHAQFF
V: TRBV7-7; D: .; size: .; J: TRBJ2-2; DNA: TGTGCTAGCAGCTTATCCCCGGAGAACACCGGGGAGCTGTTTTTT; CDR3: CASSLSPENTGELFF
V: TRBV5-6; D: .; size: many; J: TRBJ1-5; DNA: TGTGCCAGCAGCTACGACACGGGGGGCAATCAGCCCCAGCATTTT; CDR3: CASSYDTGGNQPQHF
V: TRBV29-1; D: TRBD1; size: .; J: TRBJ2-1; DNA: TGCAGCGTTGAAGGGGGGGCTTGGGCAGGGGGCTGTTCCAATGAGCAGTTCTTC; CDR3: CSVEGGAWAGGCSNEQFF
V: TRBV14; D: .; size: .; J: TRBJ2-7; DNA: TGTGCCAGCAGACGACAAACAGGGAGGGAGCAGTACTTC; CDR3: CASRRQTGREQYF
V: TRBV2; D: .; size: .; J: TRBJ2-1; DNA: TGTGCCGGCCGACAAGACAGCTCCTACAATGAGCAGTTCTTC; CDR3: CAGRQDSSYNEQFF
V: TRBV6-1; D: .; size: .; J: TRBJ2-7; DNA: TGTGCCAGCAGTGAAGCGCTCGGCGAGTGGTACTTC; CDR3: CASSEALGEWYF
V: TRBV10-2; D: .; size: many; J: TRBJ2-1; DNA: TGCGCCAGCATCCTCGGGGGAGCATCCTACAATGAGCAGTTCTTC; CDR3: CASILGGASYNEQFF
V: TRBV10-3; D: .; size: .; J: TRBJ2-5; DNA: TGTGCCATCAGTGAGCCGACCACACTGGGGGAGGCCCAGTACTTC; CDR3: CAISEPTTLGEAQYF
V: TRBV5-1; D: .; size: many; J: TRBJ2-3; DNA: TGCGCCAGCAGCCTTTCGCCCCCTACGGGAGTTCAAGATACGCAGTATTTT; CDR3: CASSLSPPTGVQDTQYF
V: TRBV11-2; D: TRBD2; size: .; J: TRBJ2-7; DNA: TGTGCCAGCAGATCCCGGGACTCGGCCCACCAGCGGGGCTACTACGAGCAGTACTTC; CDR3: CASRSRDSAHQRGYYEQYF
V: TRBV6-6; D: .; size: .; J: TRBJ1-5; DNA: TGTACCAACAGTTACCTTGACCGGGGCTCGGGTCAGCCCCAGCATTTT; CDR3: CTNSYLDRGSGQPQHF
V: TRBV11-2; D: .; size: .; J: TRBJ1-4; DNA: TGTGCCAGCAGCTTAGATGTTGGGAACGAAAGACTGTTTTTT; CDR3: CASSLDVGNERLFF
V: TRBV11-3; D: .; size: .; J: TRBJ1-1; DNA: TGTGCCAGCAGCTTAGCAAGGGGGATTGAAGCTTTCTTC; CDR3: CASSLARGIEAFF
V: TRBV5-1; D: .; size: .; J: TRBJ2-1; DNA: TGCGCCAGCAGCCCGCTTACCGGCGACGGTAGCTCCTATAATGAGCAGTTCTTC; CDR3: CASSPLTGDGSSYNEQFF
V: TRBV29-1; D: .; size: once; J: TRBJ1-1; DNA: TGCAGCGCCCAGAAGCTGGCCCGGGAGGATGAAGCTTTCTTT; CDR3: CSAQKLAREDEAFF
V: TRBV11-2; D: TRBD2; size: medium-sized; J: TRBJ2-5; DNA: TGTGCCAGCAGCTTCGGGACTAGCGGGAGAGAGACCCAGTACTTC; CDR3: CASSFGTSGRETQYF
V: TRBV12-3/TRBV12-4; D: TRBD1; size: many; J: TRBJ1-1; DNA: TGTGCCAGCAGTCCCGGGACAGGTGTCGCTGAAGCTTTCTTT; CDR3: CASSPGTGVAEAFF
V: TRBV29-1; D: .; size: .; J: TRBJ1-4; DNA: TGCAGCGTTGAGGGGGGACGAAAACTGTTTTTT; CDR3: CSVEGGRKLFF
V: TRBV12-3/TRBV12-4; D: .; size: .; J: TRBJ2-3; DNA: TGTGCCAGCAGTTTATCCGGGACACCATACGAGCAGTATTTT; CDR3: CASSLSGTPYEQYF
V: TRBV30; D: .; size: .; J: TRBJ1-1; DNA: TGTGCGAGGGGCAGAATGAACACTGAAGCTTTCTTT; CDR3: CARGRMNTEAFF
V: TRBV6-2/TRBV6-3; D: .; size: .; J: TRBJ2-4; DNA: TGTGTCAGCAGTTTCGAACGAGACAGCCTTTGGGCCAAAAACATCCAGTACTTC; CDR3: CVSSFERDSLWAKNIQYF
V: TRBV7-9; D: .; size: .; J: TRBJ2-7; DNA: TGTGCCAGCAGTCTCCTCTCTACATACGACCAGTACTTC; CDR3: CASSLLSTYDQYF
V: TRBV4-2; D: .; size: .; J: TRBJ2-3; DNA: TGTGTCGGCAGCCAAGAGCGCGGAGTGATGGATACGCAGTATTTT; CDR3: CVGSQERGVMDTQYF
V: TRBV12-3/TRBV12-4; D: .; size: many; J: TRBJ1-1; DNA: TGTGCCAGCAGACGACCGCTGAAAGACACTGAAGCTTTCTTT; CDR3: CASRRPLKDTEAFF
V: TRBV7-9; D: .; size: .; J: TRBJ2-7; DNA: TGTGCCAGCAGCCCTTCCCCCTCCTATGAGCAGTACTTC; CDR3: CASSPSPSYEQYF
V: TRBV6-2/TRBV6-3; D: .; size: many; J: TRBJ1-1; DNA: TGTGCCAGCAGTTACTCGGCCACTGAAGCTTTCTTT; CDR3: CASSYSATEAFF